The T cell receptor beta chain described here comes from a study of blood T cell repertoires in COVID-19. The CDR3 extends over 11 amino acids. Between the trimmed V and J ends, which lost 5 bases and 6 bases, there was a span of 7 bases. CDR1 is MNHEY and CDR2 is SVGEGT in the germline V gene. This table comes from immunoSEQ multiplex PCR, and its TCRdb copy is limited to in-frame clones, with some not included. The table includes roughly 110,000 clones, 85% detected once. The sequencing sample was made of peripheral blood. This clonotype was sampled from a human donor in a cohort sampled during active COVID-19. The J gene is TRBJ1-1, the V gene TRBV6-2 or TRBV6-3; no clear D. Here the CDR3 DNA reads TGTGCCAGCAGTAGAGCCTCTGAAGCTTTCTTT. It is translated as CASSRASEAFF.